This TCR beta chain emerged from a study of T cell responses to AZD1222 COVID-19 vaccine. V was trimmed by 8 bases and J by 8 bases, leaving 21 bases between them. From germline, CDR1 is MNHEY and CDR2 SVGAGI. CDR3 length: 14 residues. Libraries were prepared by immunoSEQ multiplex PCR; TCRdb keeps only in-frame clonotypes and omits some of them. Of around 130,000 clones listed, under 95% are singletons. This TCR came from an adult in good health. The J gene is TRBJ1-2, the V gene TRBV6-5; unclear D gene. The input for sequencing was peripheral blood, taken on day 0 of AZD1222 vaccination. CDR3 protein: CASDPAATSSGYTF. CDR3 nucleotide sequence: TGTGCCAGCGACCCCGCGGCGACGTCAAGCGGCTACACCTTC.